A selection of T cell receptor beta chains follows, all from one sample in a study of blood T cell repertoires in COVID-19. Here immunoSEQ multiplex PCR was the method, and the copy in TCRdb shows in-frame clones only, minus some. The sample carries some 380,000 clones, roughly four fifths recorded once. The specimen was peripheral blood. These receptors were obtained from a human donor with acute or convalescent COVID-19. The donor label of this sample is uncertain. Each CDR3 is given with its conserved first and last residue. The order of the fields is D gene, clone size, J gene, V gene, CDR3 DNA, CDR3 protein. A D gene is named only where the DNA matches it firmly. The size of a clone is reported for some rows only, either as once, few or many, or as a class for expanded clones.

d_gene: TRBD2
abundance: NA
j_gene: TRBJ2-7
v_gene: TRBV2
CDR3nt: TGTGCCAGCAGTGGGCGGCTAGCGGGTCAGGACGAGCAGTACTTC
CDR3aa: CASSGRLAGQDEQYF

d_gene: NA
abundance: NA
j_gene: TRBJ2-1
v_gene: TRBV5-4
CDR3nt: TGTGCCAGCAGCCCAAGCGACAATGAGCAGTTCTTC
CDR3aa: CASSPSDNEQFF

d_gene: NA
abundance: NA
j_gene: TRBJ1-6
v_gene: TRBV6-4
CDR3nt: TGTGCCAGCAGTGACGAGGGACTCCAGAATTCACCCCTCCACTTT
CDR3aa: CASSDEGLQNSPLHF

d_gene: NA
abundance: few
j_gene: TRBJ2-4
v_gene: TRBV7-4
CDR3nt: TGTGCCAGCAGCCCCCCAGATACTACTCTAGCCAAAAACATTCAGTACTTC
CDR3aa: CASSPPDTTLAKNIQYF

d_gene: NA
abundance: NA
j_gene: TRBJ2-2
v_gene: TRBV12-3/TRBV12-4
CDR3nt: TGTGCCAGCAGATACGGGACCGGGGAGCTGTTTTTT
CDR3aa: CASRYGTGELFF

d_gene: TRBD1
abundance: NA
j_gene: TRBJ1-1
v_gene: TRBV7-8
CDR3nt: TGTGCCAGCAGCTTTGCCCCGGGACAGGGGAACACTGAAGCTTTCTTT
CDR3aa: CASSFAPGQGNTEAFF

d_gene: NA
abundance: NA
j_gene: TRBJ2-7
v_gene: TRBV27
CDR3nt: TGTGCCAGCAGTTTTGCCCGGGGGCGGGGGTACGAGCAGTACTTC
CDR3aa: CASSFARGRGYEQYF

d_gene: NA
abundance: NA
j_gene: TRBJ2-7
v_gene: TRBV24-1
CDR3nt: TGTGCCACCAGTGCCCAGGGTAGCTACGAGCAGTACTTC
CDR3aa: CATSAQGSYEQYF

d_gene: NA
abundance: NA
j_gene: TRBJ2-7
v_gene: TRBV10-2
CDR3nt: TGCGCCAGCGGAAACCGGGACTGGTCCTACGAGCAGTACTTC
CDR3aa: CASGNRDWSYEQYF

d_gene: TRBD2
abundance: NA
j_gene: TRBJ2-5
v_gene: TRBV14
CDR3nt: TGTGCCAGCAGCCAAGAGAACGCTTGGCTAGCGGGGGGCCAAGAGACCCAGTACTTC
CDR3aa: CASSQENAWLAGGQETQYF

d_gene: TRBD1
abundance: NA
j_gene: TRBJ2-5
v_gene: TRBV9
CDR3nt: TGTGCCAGCAGCGTAGGATCAGGGGGCGAGACCCAGTACTTC
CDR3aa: CASSVGSGGETQYF

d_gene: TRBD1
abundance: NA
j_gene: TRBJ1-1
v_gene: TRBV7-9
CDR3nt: TGTGCCAGCAGCGATCAGGGGGTGTTGACTGAAGCTTTCTTT
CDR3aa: CASSDQGVLTEAFF

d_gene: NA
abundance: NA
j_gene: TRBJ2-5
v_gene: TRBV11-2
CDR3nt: TGTGCCAGCAGATGGGACAACCATTACCAAGAGACCCAGTACTTC
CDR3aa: CASRWDNHYQETQYF

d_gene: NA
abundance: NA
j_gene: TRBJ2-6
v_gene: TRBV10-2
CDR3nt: TGCGCCAGCAATGTTGGCAGGGAGGCTGGGGGGGCCAACGTCCTGACTTTC
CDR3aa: CASNVGREAGGANVLTF

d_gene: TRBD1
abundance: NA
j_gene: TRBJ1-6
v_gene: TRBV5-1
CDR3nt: TGCGCCAGCAGCTCGGGACAGCATAATTCACCCCTCCACTTT
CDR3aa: CASSSGQHNSPLHF

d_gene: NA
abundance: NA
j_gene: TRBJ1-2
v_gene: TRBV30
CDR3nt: TGTGCCTGGAGGAAAAACAGGCCCCCTTTTGGCTACACCTTC
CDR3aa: CAWRKNRPPFGYTF

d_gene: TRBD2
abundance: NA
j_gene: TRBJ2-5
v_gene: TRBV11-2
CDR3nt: TGTGCCAGCAGCTTAGCTACTAGCGGGAGGTCTAGAGAGGAGACCCAGTACTTC
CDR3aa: CASSLATSGRSREETQYF

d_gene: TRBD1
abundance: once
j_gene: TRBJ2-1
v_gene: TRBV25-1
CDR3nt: TGTGCCAGCAGTGAGAGGGGGACAGGGGCCAACGAGCAGTTCTTC
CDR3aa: CASSERGTGANEQFF

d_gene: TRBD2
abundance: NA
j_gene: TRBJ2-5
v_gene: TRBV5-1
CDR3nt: TGCGCCAGCCGGCCCAGCACAGGGTTCGGCGGGAGGGCTCATGAGACCCAGTACTTC
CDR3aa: CASRPSTGFGGRAHETQYF

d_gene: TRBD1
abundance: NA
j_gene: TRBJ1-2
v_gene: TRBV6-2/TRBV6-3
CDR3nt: TGTGCCAGCAGTTACGCTCCGACAGGGGTAAACGGTGGCTACACCTTC
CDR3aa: CASSYAPTGVNGGYTF

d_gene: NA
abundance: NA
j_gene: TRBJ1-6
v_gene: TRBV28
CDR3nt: TGTGCCAGCAGTGGGCCTGGGAGCTCCTATAATTCACCCCTCCACTTT
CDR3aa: CASSGPGSSYNSPLHF

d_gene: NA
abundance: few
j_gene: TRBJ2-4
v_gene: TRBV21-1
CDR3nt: TGTGCCAGCAGCAAAGCCCTTACTAGTCCCAAAAACATTCAGTACTTC
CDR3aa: CASSKALTSPKNIQYF

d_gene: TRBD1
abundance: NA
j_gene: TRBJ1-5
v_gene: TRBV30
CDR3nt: TGTGCCTGGGGTAAAGCCGGGACAGGGGGGGACAATCAGCCCCAGCATTTT
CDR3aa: CAWGKAGTGGDNQPQHF

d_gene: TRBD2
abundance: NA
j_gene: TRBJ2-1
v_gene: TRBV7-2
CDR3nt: TGTGCCAGCAGCCCCCCCGGGAGGTCCTACAATGAGCAGTTCTTC
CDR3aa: CASSPPGRSYNEQFF

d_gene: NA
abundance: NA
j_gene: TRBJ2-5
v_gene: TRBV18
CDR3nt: TGTGCCAGCTCACCATCGCTCGACAGGCAAGAGACCCAGTACTTC
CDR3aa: CASSPSLDRQETQYF

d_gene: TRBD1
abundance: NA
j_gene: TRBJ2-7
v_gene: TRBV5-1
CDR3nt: TGCGCCAGCAGCATAGGACAGGGGATCTACGAGCAGTACTTC
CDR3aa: CASSIGQGIYEQYF

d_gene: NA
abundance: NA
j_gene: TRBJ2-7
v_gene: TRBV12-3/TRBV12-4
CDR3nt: TGTGCCAGCAGCCGACACTTTGTGTACGAGCAGTACTTC
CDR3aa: CASSRHFVYEQYF

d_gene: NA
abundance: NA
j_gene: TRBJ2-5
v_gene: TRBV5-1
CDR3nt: TGCGCCAGCAGCTCGGAGGGGTGGCGAGAGACCCAGTACTTC
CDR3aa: CASSSEGWRETQYF

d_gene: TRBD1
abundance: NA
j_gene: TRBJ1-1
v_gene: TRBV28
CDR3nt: TGTGCCAGCCGAACAGGGGCCCAATCCGCGAACACTGAAGCTTTCTTT
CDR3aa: CASRTGAQSANTEAFF

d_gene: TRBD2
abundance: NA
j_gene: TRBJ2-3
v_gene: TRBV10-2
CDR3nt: TGCGCCAGCAGTGCGGCTAGCGGACGCACAGATACGCAGTATTTT
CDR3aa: CASSAASGRTDTQYF

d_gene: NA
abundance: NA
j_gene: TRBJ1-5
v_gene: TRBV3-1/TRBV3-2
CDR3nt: TGTGCCAGCAGCCTATCGGGAACTCAGCCCCAGCATTTT
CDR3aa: CASSLSGTQPQHF

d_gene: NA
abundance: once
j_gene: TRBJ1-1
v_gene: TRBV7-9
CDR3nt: TGTGCCAGCAGCTTATGGGGGCTTGGTGAAGCTTTCTTT
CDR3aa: CASSLWGLGEAFF

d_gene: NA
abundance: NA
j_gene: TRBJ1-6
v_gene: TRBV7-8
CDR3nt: TGTGCCAGCAGCTTAGGTAGCCGTAGCTCCTATAATTCACCCCTCCACTTT
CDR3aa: CASSLGSRSSYNSPLHF

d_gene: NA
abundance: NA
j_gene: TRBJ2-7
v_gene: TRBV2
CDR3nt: TGTGCCAGCAGTGACGCGTCCTACGAGCAGTACTTC
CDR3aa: CASSDASYEQYF

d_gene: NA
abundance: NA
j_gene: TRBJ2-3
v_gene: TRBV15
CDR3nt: TGTGCCACCAGCAGAGCGGACTTCACAGATACGCAGTATTTT
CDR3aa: CATSRADFTDTQYF

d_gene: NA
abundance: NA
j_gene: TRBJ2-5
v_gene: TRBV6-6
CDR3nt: TGTGCCAGCGCGTGGGGGGGGGCAGGAGAGACCCAGTACTTC
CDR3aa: CASAWGGAGETQYF

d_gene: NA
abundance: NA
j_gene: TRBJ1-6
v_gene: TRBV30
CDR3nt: TGTGCCTTTAGCCAGGGCTTGTCCTATAATTCACCCCTCCACTTT
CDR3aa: CAFSQGLSYNSPLHF

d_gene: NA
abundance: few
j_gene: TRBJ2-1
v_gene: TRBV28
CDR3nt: TGTGCCAGCACTCCGAGCACTCTCGCAAGTGGGCAGTTCTTC
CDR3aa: CASTPSTLASGQFF

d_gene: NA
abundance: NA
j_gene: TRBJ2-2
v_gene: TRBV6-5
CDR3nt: TGTGCCAGCAACTACGGCGGAACGAACACCGGGGAGCTGTTTTTT
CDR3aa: CASNYGGTNTGELFF

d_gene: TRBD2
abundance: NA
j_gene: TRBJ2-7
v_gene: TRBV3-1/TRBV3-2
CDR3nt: TGTGCCAGCAACTCCCGAGGGAGCGGGAGGGCCTGCGAGCAGTACTTC
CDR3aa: CASNSRGSGRACEQYF

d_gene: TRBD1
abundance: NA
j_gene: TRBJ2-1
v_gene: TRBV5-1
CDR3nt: TGCGCCAGCAGCATTCTACAGGGGTCCTACAATGAGCAGTTCTTC
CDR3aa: CASSILQGSYNEQFF

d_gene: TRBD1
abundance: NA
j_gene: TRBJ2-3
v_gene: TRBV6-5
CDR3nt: TGTGCCAGCAGAAAACAGGGGGCGCTCACAGATACGCAGTATTTT
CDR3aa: CASRKQGALTDTQYF

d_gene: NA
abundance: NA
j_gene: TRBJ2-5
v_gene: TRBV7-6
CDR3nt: TGTGCCAGCAGCCCCGGGACTTTCGGAGGAGAGACCCAGTACTTC
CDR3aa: CASSPGTFGGETQYF

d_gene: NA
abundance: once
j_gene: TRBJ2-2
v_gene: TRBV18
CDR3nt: TGTGCCAGCTCAGCTACGAAGGGGCCCGGGGAGCTGTTTTTT
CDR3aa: CASSATKGPGELFF

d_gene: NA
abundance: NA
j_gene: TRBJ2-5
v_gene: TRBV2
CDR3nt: TGTGCCAGCAGCTACCAAGAGACCCAGTACTTC
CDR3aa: CASSYQETQYF

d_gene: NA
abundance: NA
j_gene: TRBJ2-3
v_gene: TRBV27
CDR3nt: TGTGCCAGCAGTTACGCCAGTTTGGGGGCCCAGGATACGCAGTATTTT
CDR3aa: CASSYASLGAQDTQYF

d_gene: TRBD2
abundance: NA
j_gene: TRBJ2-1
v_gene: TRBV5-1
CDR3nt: TGCGCCAGCAGACTAGCGGGGGGGTATGAGCAGTTCTTC
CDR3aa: CASRLAGGYEQFF

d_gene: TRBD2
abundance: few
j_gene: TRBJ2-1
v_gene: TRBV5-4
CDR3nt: TGTGCCAGCAGCGCCGCGGGCGGCGGGAGTGATAGGTTCTACAATGAGCAGTTCTTC
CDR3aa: CASSAAGGGSDRFYNEQFF

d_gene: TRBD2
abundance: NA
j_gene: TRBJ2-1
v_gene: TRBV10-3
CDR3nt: TGTGCCACCTCGACTAGCGGGGCCTACAATGAGCAGTTCTTC
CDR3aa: CATSTSGAYNEQFF

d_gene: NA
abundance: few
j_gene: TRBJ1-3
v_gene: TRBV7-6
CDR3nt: TGTGCCAGCAGCCCAAATTCCGGGAGCGGAAACACCATATATTTT
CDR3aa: CASSPNSGSGNTIYF